A single T cell receptor beta chain is shown here with its context. Its specificity is not known. The CDR3 has 15 residues. The trim removed 5 bases at V and 6 bases at J, leaving 9 bases unmatched. CDR1 and CDR2 from the germline V gene are SEHNR and FQNEAQ (reference sequence). The sample is drawn from a study of cytomegalovirus exposure and HLA in healthy donors. General study points: A later analysis found TCR association rates differed by HLA locus, highest for DRB1 and lowest for HLA-C. Cytomegalovirus-associated status was assigned to 150 or so TCR beta chains. Association of a missense DCLRE1C variant with TCR beta V- and J-gene trimming was reported in a later analysis.

Primers for the PCR totalled 60 Vbeta and 13 Jbeta. Using immunoSEQ multiplex PCR, the repertoire was profiled, and TCRdb retains in-frame clones only, with some absent. The table includes some 130,000 clones, roughly two thirds detected once. J is TRBJ1-2 and V is TRBV7-9, with 10 bases fitting TRBD1. The receptor's source is a man aged 30 to 45 in good health and CMV-seropositive. What was sequenced was PBMCs. The CDR3 nucleotides read TGTGCCAGCAGCGTACCATTAGGGACAGGGGATGGCTACACCTTC. Translating it yields CASSVPLGTGDGYTF.